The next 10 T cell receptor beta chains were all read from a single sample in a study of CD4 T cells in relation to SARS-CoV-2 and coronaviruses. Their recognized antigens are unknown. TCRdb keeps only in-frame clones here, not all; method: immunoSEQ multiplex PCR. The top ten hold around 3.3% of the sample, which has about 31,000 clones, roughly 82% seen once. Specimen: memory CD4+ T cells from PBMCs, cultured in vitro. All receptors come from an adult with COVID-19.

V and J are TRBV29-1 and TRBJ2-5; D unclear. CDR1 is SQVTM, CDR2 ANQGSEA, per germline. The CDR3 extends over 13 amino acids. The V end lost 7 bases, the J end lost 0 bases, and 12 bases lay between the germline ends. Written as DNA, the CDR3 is TGCAGCGCCGACAACCTCTACCAAGAGACCCAGTACTTC. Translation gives CSADNLYQETQYF. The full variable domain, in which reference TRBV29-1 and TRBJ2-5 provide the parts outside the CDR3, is SAVISQKPSRDICQRGTSLTIQCQVDSQVTMMFWYRQQPGQSLTLIATANQGSEATYESGFVIDKFPISRPNLTFSTLTVSNMSPEDSSIYLCSADNLYQETQYFGPGTRLLVL.

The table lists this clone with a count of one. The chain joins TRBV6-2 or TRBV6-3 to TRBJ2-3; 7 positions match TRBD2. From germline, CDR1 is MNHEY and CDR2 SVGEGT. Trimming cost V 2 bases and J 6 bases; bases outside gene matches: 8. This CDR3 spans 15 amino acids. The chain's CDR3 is CASSYPIAGEDTQYF. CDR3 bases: TGTGCCAGCAGTTACCCCATCGCGGGAGAGGATACGCAGTATTTT.

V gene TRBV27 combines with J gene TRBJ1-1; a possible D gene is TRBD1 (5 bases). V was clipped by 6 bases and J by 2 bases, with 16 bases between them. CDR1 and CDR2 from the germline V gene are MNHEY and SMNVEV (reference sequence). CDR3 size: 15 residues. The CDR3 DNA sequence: TGTGCCAGCAGGACCAGTCAAGGACAAAACACTGAAGCTTTCTTT. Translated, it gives CASRTSQGQNTEAFF.

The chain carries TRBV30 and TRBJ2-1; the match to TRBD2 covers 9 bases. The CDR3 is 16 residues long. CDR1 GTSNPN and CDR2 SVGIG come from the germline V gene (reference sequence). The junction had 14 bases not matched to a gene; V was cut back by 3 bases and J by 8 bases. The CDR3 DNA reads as TGTGCCTGGAGCTCCGGTTATAGCGGGAGTGGCGATGAGCAGTTCTTC. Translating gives CAWSSGYSGSGDEQFF.

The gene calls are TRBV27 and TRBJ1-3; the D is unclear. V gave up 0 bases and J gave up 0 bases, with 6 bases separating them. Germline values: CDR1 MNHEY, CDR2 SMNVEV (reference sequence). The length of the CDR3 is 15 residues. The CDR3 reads CASSLSVLSGNTIYF. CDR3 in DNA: TGTGCCAGCAGTTTATCAGTGCTCTCTGGAAACACCATATATTTT.

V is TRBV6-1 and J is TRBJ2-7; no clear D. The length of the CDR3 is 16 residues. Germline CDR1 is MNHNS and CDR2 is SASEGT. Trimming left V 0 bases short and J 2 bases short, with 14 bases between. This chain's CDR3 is CASSEAAPNPPYEQYF. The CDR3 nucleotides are TGTGCCAGCAGTGAAGCGGCCCCGAACCCTCCCTACGAGCAGTACTTC.

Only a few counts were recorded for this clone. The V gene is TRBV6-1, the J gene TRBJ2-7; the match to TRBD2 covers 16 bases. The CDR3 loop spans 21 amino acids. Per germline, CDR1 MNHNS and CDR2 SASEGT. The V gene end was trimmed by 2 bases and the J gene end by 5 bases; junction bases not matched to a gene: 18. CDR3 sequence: CASSERWGLAGGPIVRDEQYF. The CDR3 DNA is TGTGCCAGCAGTGAAAGGTGGGGACTAGCGGGAGGGCCCATAGTACGTGACGAGCAGTACTTC.

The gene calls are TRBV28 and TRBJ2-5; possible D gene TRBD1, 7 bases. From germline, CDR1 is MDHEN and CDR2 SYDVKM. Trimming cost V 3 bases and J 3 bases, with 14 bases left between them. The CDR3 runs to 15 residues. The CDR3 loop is CASSFKGRGEETQYF. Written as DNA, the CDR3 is TGTGCCAGCAGTTTTAAGGGCAGGGGGGAAGAGACCCAGTACTTC.

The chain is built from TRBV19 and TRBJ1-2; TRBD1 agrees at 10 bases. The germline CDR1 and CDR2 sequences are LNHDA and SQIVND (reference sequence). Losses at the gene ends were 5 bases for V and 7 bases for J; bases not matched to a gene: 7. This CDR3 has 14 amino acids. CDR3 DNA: TGTGCCAGTAGTCCCCGGGACAGGGGATCTGGCTACACCTTC. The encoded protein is CASSPRDRGSGYTF.

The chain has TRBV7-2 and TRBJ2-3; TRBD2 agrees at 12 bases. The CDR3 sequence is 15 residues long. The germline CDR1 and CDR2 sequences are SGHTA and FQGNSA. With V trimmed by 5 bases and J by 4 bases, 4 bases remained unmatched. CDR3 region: CASSPSGRAPDTQYF. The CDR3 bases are TGTGCCAGCAGCCCTAGCGGGAGGGCCCCAGATACGCAGTATTTT.